These 8 T cell receptor beta chains originate from one sample sequenced in a study of tumor and adjacent non-tumor tissue in lung cancer. Three rounds of nested PCR, following a modified ARM-PCR protocol, produced the TCRbeta library. A single record per CDR3 protein comes from TCRdb applying MiXCR to the multiplex PCR reads. The table lists 65,000 to 75,000 distinct CDR3 sequences, around three quarters of them singletons. This sample's RNA came from whole unsorted tissue. The normal lung tissue was taken more than 3 cm from the tumor edge. The sample consisted of distant non-tumor lung tissue. These receptors all come from a man between 60 and 75 years old with non-small cell lung cancer.

This chain connects TRBV6-1 to TRBJ1-5; D not resolved. CDR1 and CDR2 from the germline V gene are MNHNS and SASEGT. The length of the CDR3 is 13 residues. V was cut by 6 bases and J by 13 bases, with 19 bases left in between. The chain's CDR3 is CASSGTGNQSQHF. The CDR3 DNA reads as TGTGCCAGCAGCGGCACGGGCAATCAGTCTCAGCATTTT.

Regarding this clonotype: One end of the junction does not line up with germline, which may come from a read error. The chain has TRBV7-8 and TRBJ2-1, with TRBD1 as a possible D gene (5 bases). CDR1 SGHVS and CDR2 FQNEAQ come from the germline V gene. The CDR3 length is 14 residues. The CDR3 is CASIPLSRRDEEFF. For the CDR3, the DNA is TGTGCCAGCATCCCGCTTAGCCGCAGGGATGAGGAGTTCTTC.

The chain combines TRBV5-4 with TRBJ2-3, with D maybe TRBD1 (6 bases). Germline loops: CDR1 SGHNT, CDR2 YYREEE (reference sequence). Trimming took off 6 bases at V and 4 bases at J, with 21 bases between the two ends. The CDR3 consists of 16 residues. The CDR3 DNA follows: TGTGCCAGCAACTCGGGGCAGGGGATAGGGTCAGATACGCAGTATTTT. It encodes CASNSGQGIGSDTQYF.

Worth noting for this clonotype: This clone may be a read error of a much larger clone one base away. V and J are TRBV20-1 and TRBJ1-4; 9 positions match TRBD1. The ends lost 4 bases at V and 5 bases at J; junction bases unmatched: 8. The germline V gene encodes CDR1 DFQATT and CDR2 SNEGSKA (reference sequence). This CDR3 region has 15 residues. CDR3 nucleotide sequence: TGCAGTGCTACTGTACAGGGGGCCAAAAATGAAAAACTGTTTTTT. It encodes CSATVQGAKNEKLFF.

This chain uses TRBV6-2 or TRBV6-3 with TRBJ1-2, with D tentatively TRBD1 (5 bases). This CDR3 is built from 15 residues. V shed 6 bases and J shed 2 bases, with 16 bases lying between them. Per germline, CDR1 MNHEY and CDR2 SVGEGT. CDR3 bases: TGTGCCAGCAGACAGTACGGCAGGGCCAACTATGGCTACACCTTC. Translating it yields CASRQYGRANYGYTF.

This clonotype was counted between two and nine times. This chain connects TRBV5-5 to TRBJ2-7, with a weak D call TRBD1 (5 bases). The CDR3 consists of 16 residues. Trimming left V 5 bases short and J 2 bases short, with 20 bases between. Germline CDR1 is SGHKS and CDR2 is YYEKEE (reference sequence). CDR3 sequence: CASRFSIFDRAYEQYF. In DNA, the CDR3 is TGTGCCAGCAGGTTCTCCATTTTCGACAGAGCCTACGAGCAGTACTTC.

This clonotype appeared once. An end of the junction does not agree with germline; a read error may underlie this. The chain is built from TRBV11-1 and TRBJ2-2; weak D call: TRBD2 (5 bases). This CDR3 is 14 amino acids long. Germline V gene sequence: CDR1 SGHAT, CDR2 FQDESV (reference sequence). The CDR3 sequence is CASRYTSGNGELFF. DNA for the CDR3: TGTGCCAGCCGCTATACTAGTGGCAACGGTGAGCTATTTTTT.

To note about this clonotype: One junction end disagrees with the germline gene, perhaps due to a read error. The chain is built from TRBV12-3 or TRBV12-4 and TRBJ2-2, with a weak D call TRBD2 (5 bases). The CDR3 sequence is 16 residues long. CDR3: CTSSLGGGRGIGELFF. The CDR3 coding sequence is TGTACCAGCAGTTTAGGAGGAGGCCGTGGCATCGGGGAGCTGTTTTTT.